A single sample is the source of the 23 T cell receptor beta chains below, sequenced in a study of identifying expanded T cells in peripheral blood. Profiling relied on immunoSEQ multiplex PCR, and the TCRdb table lists in-frame clones only, not all of them. The sample consists of 45,000 to 60,000 clones, about 80% of them appearing once. Sequences were obtained from blood. The receptors originated from a person aged 18 to 70 in good health.

This clone was seen a single time. CDR3 nucleotides: TGTGCCAGCAGCCAACAGGGGGCAGAGACCCAGTACTTC. Protein sequence: CASSQQGAETQYF. The chain is built from TRBV7-9 and TRBJ2-5, with 9 bases matching TRBD1. This CDR3 has 13 amino acids. The germline gives CDR1 SEHNR, CDR2 FQNEAQ (reference sequence). With V trimmed by 5 bases and J by 4 bases, 2 bases remained unmatched.

The V and J genes are TRBV5-1 and TRBJ2-1; D not resolved. V was trimmed by 0 bases and J by 3 bases, leaving 16 bases between them. The length of the CDR3 is 17 residues. Germline CDR1 reads SGHRS; CDR2 reads YFSETQ. The CDR3 nucleotides are TGCGCCAGCAGCTTGGAAAGTGGTCCGGGTCACTACAATGAGCAGTTCTTC. Encoded protein: CASSLESGPGHYNEQFF.

Only a few counts were recorded for this clone. This CDR3 is also generated by other DNA sequences in the sample. CDR3 sequence reads: CASSLRTSGSNEQFF. The CDR3 coding sequence is TGTGCCAGCTCTCTCCGGACTAGCGGGAGTAATGAGCAGTTCTTC. The V and J genes are TRBV18 and TRBJ2-1, with 13 bases aligning to TRBD2. Per germline, CDR1 KGHSH and CDR2 LQKENI. J was trimmed by 7 bases and V by 6 bases; bases with no gene match: 6. CDR3 length: 15 residues.

This chain links TRBV7-2 with TRBJ2-3, with 8 nucleotides matching TRBD2. This CDR3 comprises 16 residues. Germline V gene data show CDR1 as SGHTA and CDR2 as FQGNSA. After removal of 5 bases from V and 3 bases from J, the junction contained 10 bases not matched to a gene. The CDR3 protein is CASSVYSSGRTDTQYF. The CDR3 region has the DNA TGTGCCAGCAGCGTCTATTCTAGCGGGCGAACAGATACGCAGTATTTT.

The chain joins TRBV11-3 to TRBJ2-3; 8 bases are a match to TRBD1. Germline trimming cut 2 bases from V and 3 bases from J; bases unmatched to any gene: 4. The CDR3 is 15 residues long. Germline assignment: CDR1 SGHNT and CDR2 YENEEA. The CDR3 DNA reads as TGTGCCAGCAGCTTACGGCAGGGGGCAACAGATACGCAGTATTTT. Its protein is CASSLRQGATDTQYF.

In this sample, this clone turned up once. The chain uses TRBV5-4 and TRBJ2-3; TRBD2 matches 13 bases. The CDR3 is 16 amino acids. Germline V lookup: CDR1 SGHNT, CDR2 YYREEE (reference sequence). Trimming removed 4 bases from V and 4 bases from J; junction bases left unmatched: 6. The CDR3 region is CASSVLAGGPPDTQYF. CDR3 DNA sequence: TGTGCCAGCAGCGTACTAGCGGGGGGGCCTCCAGATACGCAGTATTTT.

This sequence joins TRBV5-1 and TRBJ2-5, with no clear D. This CDR3 spans 15 amino acids. V lost 0 bases and J 3 bases, leaving 12 bases between the germline ends. Germline V lookup: CDR1 SGHRS, CDR2 YFSETQ. CDR3 in amino acids: CASSLVFGSKETQYF. CDR3 DNA: TGCGCCAGCAGCTTGGTGTTCGGGTCGAAAGAGACCCAGTACTTC.

The genes are TRBV29-1 and TRBJ2-2; 7 bases agree with TRBD1. The CDR3 extends over 15 amino acids. V lost 4 bases, J lost 5 bases, and 10 bases stayed unmatched. Germline CDR1 reads SQVTM; CDR2 reads ANQGSEA. The CDR3 region is CSVVVRQGLTGELFF. CDR3 nucleotides: TGCAGCGTTGTCGTTCGACAGGGTTTGACCGGGGAGCTGTTTTTT.

The chain employs TRBV18 and TRBJ2-1; D is unresolved. V lost 8 bases to trimming and J lost 8 bases, with 16 bases between them. The CDR3 sequence is 13 residues long. Germline V gene data show CDR1 as KGHSH and CDR2 as LQKENI. CDR3: CASALSTGDEQFF. CDR3 nucleotides: TGTGCCAGCGCCCTAAGTACGGGCGATGAGCAGTTCTTC. The entire variable domain, with the rest obtained from reference TRBV18 and TRBJ2-1, is as follows: NAGVMQNPRHLVRRRGQEARLRCSPMKGHSHVYWYRQLPEEGLKFMVYLQKENIIDESGMPKERFSAEFPKEGPSILRIQQVVRGDSAAYFCASALSTGDEQFFGPGTRLTVL.

This sequence joins TRBV7-9 and TRBJ2-1; weak D call: TRBD1 (5 bases). Germline CDR1 SEHNR, CDR2 FQNEAQ (reference sequence). The CDR3 runs 15 residues. Trimming took 1 base from V and 8 from J, leaving 15 bases between them. The CDR3 region is CASSLGQGRSDEQFF. The CDR3 nucleotides are TGTGCCAGCAGCTTAGGTCAGGGAAGATCCGATGAGCAGTTCTTC.

The chain links TRBV4-2 to TRBJ2-7; D remains ambiguous. Trimming left V 0 bases short and J 10 bases short, with 19 bases between. The CDR3 totals 15 residues. CDR1 LGHNA and CDR2 YNFKEQ come from the germline V gene. CDR3 loop: CASSQDPLVNYGQYF. Here the CDR3 DNA reads TGTGCCAGCAGCCAAGATCCCCTAGTGAACTACGGACAGTACTTC.

V usage is TRBV6-5 and J usage is TRBJ1-3, with 7 nucleotides matching TRBD1. The length of the CDR3 is 14 residues. V shed 6 bases, J shed 2 bases, and the junction held 4 bases outside the gene matches. Germline V lookup: CDR1 MNHEY, CDR2 SVGAGI. The CDR3 DNA follows: TGTGCCAGCAGGACGCAGGGGGCTGGAAACACCATATATTTT. This encodes CASRTQGAGNTIYF.

This chain connects TRBV9 to TRBJ1-1, with TRBD1 matching over 11 bases. V trimming: 0 bases; J trimming: 3 bases; junction bases outside the gene matches: 1. The germline V gene encodes CDR1 SGDLS and CDR2 YYNGEE. The CDR3 is 15 residues long. For the CDR3, the DNA is TGTGCCAGCAGCGTAGTGGGACAGGGGGACACTGAAGCTTTCTTT. It translates to CASSVVGQGDTEAFF. The variable domain in full, completed from reference TRBV9 and TRBJ1-1, reads DSGVTQTPKHLITATGQRVTLRCSPRSGDLSVYWYQQSLDQGLQFLIQYYNGEERAKGNILERFSAQQFPDLHSELNLSSLELGDSALYFCASSVVGQGDTEAFFGQGTRLTVV.

The chain uses TRBV6-6 and TRBJ2-5; TRBD2 matches 9 bases. The CDR3 consists of 16 residues. The V and J ends lost 6 bases and 2 bases, in that order; junction bases with no gene match: 10. CDR1 is MNHNY, CDR2 SVGAGI, per germline (reference sequence). DNA of the CDR3: TGTGCCAGCAGGCAAATAAGCGGGGGGACACAAGAGACCCAGTACTTC. Its protein is CASRQISGGTQETQYF.

The CDR3 loop reads CASSFTGAGSYNEQFF. The CDR3 nucleotides read TGTGCCAGCAGCTTTACAGGGGCGGGATCCTACAATGAGCAGTTCTTC. The rearrangement joins TRBV7-2 to TRBJ2-1, with D tentatively TRBD1 (7 bases). The length of the CDR3 is 16 residues. Deletions cut 3 bases from V and 1 base from J, with 13 bases between. CDR1 is SGHTA and CDR2 is FQGNSA in the germline V gene.

This sequence joins TRBV27 and TRBJ2-3, with 10 bases matching TRBD2. The CDR3 runs 16 residues. The germline V gene has CDR1 MNHEY and CDR2 SMNVEV (reference sequence). V trimming: 3 bases; J trimming: 3 bases; junction bases outside the gene matches: 6. The DNA for the CDR3 is TGTGCCAGCAGTTTGGAAGCTAGCGGGAGTACAGATACGCAGTATTTT. This sequence encodes CASSLEASGSTDTQYF.

This clone was counted a single time. The chain carries TRBV7-8 and TRBJ1-1; no firm D call. CDR1 is SGHVS, CDR2 FQNEAQ, per germline. The length of the CDR3 is 14 residues. With 5 bases removed from V and 5 bases from J, the gap between germline ends came to 15 bases. CDR3 bases: TGTGCCAGCAGCCTCGTGAGTTTAGGAACTGAAGCTTTCTTT. Encoded protein: CASSLVSLGTEAFF.

This rearrangement joins TRBV7-9 to TRBJ2-7, with no clear D. Per germline, CDR1 SEHNR and CDR2 FQNEAQ (reference sequence). V was cut by 6 bases and J by 4 bases, with 16 bases left in between. There are 14 residues in the CDR3. The CDR3 loop reads CASRTDGSSYEQYF. The DNA of the CDR3 is TGTGCCAGCAGGACGGACGGATCATCATACGAGCAGTACTTC.

The genes are TRBV27 and TRBJ1-5, with TRBD1 as a possible D gene (5 bases). Germline V gives CDR1 MNHEY, CDR2 SMNVEV (reference sequence). The V and J ends lost 8 bases and 2 bases respectively, with 16 bases between them. The CDR3 length is 15 residues. The CDR3 region is CASSRRGGGNQPQHF. CDR3 coding DNA: TGTGCCAGCTCCCGGAGGGGTGGGGGCAATCAGCCCCAGCATTTT.

As DNA, the CDR3 is TGTGCCAGCAGTGAAGCCCTGACTAGCCCGGAGACCCAGTACTTC. As protein: CASSEALTSPETQYF. The chain combines TRBV6-1 with TRBJ2-5, with 7 bases lining up with TRBD2. The CDR3 runs to 15 residues. Per the germline V gene, CDR1 is MNHNS and CDR2 is SASEGT. V trimming: 0 bases; J trimming: 5 bases; junction bases outside the gene matches: 6.

The chain uses TRBV30 and TRBJ1-2, with 7 bases lining up with TRBD1. Germline loops: CDR1 GTSNPN, CDR2 SVGIG (reference sequence). The V and J ends lost 6 bases and 3 bases, in that order; junction bases with no gene match: 7. The CDR3 loop spans 13 amino acids. Here the CDR3 DNA reads TGTGCCTGTGAACAGGGGCCCGACTATGGCTACACCTTC. As protein: CACEQGPDYGYTF.

For the CDR3, the DNA is TGCGCCAGCAGTCGACAGGGGGCAACAGATACGCAGTATTTT. Translation: CASSRQGATDTQYF. This chain uses TRBV5-1 with TRBJ2-3; 10 bases align to TRBD1. The CDR3 is 14 amino acids. Per germline, CDR1 SGHRS and CDR2 YFSETQ. V dropped 5 bases and J dropped 3; count of bases not matched to a gene: 3.

This chain connects TRBV5-7 to TRBJ2-5; no clear D gene. TRBV5-7 is designated an ORF whose function remains uncertain. V lost 0 bases and J 3 bases, leaving 0 bases between the germline ends. CDR3 size: 11 residues. CDR3 in DNA: TGTGCCAGCAGCTTGGAAGAGACCCAGTACTTC. Residues: CASSLEETQYF.